This is a list of T cell receptor beta chains from one sample in a study of immune characterization of retroperitoneal liposarcoma. Each CDR3 protein is one row after TCRdb ran MiXCR on the PCR reads. The profile shows approximately 11,000 distinct CDR3 sequences, about 30% of them singletons. Sequencing was carried out using tumor tissue. These receptors were taken from a male donor with retroperitoneal liposarcoma. CDR3s include the opening cysteine and the closing phenylalanine or tryptophan. D genes are given only for firm matches. Rows give clone size only sometimes, using once, few, many, or a class for an expanded clone.

d_call: TRBD1
v_call: TRBV7-8
j_call: TRBJ2-5
clone_size: medium-sized
cdr3_nt: TGTGCCAGCAGCCCACAGGGGGCGCGCCAAGAGACCCAGTACTTC
cdr3_aa: CASSPQGARQETQYF

d_call: TRBD1
v_call: TRBV12-3/TRBV12-4
j_call: TRBJ1-1
clone_size: -
cdr3_nt: TGTGCCAGCAGCGGACAGGGAAAGGGCCACACTGAAGCTTTCTTT
cdr3_aa: CASSGQGKGHTEAFF

d_call: -
v_call: TRBV7-2
j_call: TRBJ2-7
clone_size: few
cdr3_nt: TGTGCCAGCAGCGACAGGACGGGCACGGCCTACGAGCAGTACTTC
cdr3_aa: CASSDRTGTAYEQYF

d_call: -
v_call: TRBV6-5
j_call: TRBJ1-1
clone_size: -
cdr3_nt: TGTGCCAGCAGTTACTATCGGGGGTCGAACACTGAAGCTTTCTTT
cdr3_aa: CASSYYRGSNTEAFF

d_call: -
v_call: TRBV7-2
j_call: TRBJ2-5
clone_size: many
cdr3_nt: TGTGCCAGCAGCTTAGATACAGGGAGGTTCAATGAGCAGTACTTC
cdr3_aa: CASSLDTGRFNEQYF

d_call: -
v_call: TRBV12-3/TRBV12-4
j_call: TRBJ2-1
clone_size: many
cdr3_nt: TGTGCCAGCAGTCAAACGGGTGATTGGCTGTTCTTC
cdr3_aa: CASSQTGDWLFF

d_call: TRBD1
v_call: TRBV7-8
j_call: TRBJ2-5
clone_size: many
cdr3_nt: TGTGCCAGTTTCGGACAGGGGGCGATTTCCTACAATGAGCAGTACTTC
cdr3_aa: CASFGQGAISYNEQYF

d_call: TRBD1
v_call: TRBV6-1
j_call: TRBJ2-4
clone_size: -
cdr3_nt: TGTGCCAGCAGTGAAGACGACAGGGGAAACATTCAGTACTTC
cdr3_aa: CASSEDDRGNIQYF

d_call: TRBD2
v_call: TRBV7-6
j_call: TRBJ2-1
clone_size: -
cdr3_nt: TGTGCCAGCAGCTTAGTGGCGGGGGAGGCCTACAATGAGCAGTTCTTC
cdr3_aa: CASSLVAGEAYNEQFF

d_call: -
v_call: TRBV6-1
j_call: TRBJ2-7
clone_size: medium-sized
cdr3_nt: TGTGCCAGCAGTGAAGAGGGGCCAGGGAGCTCCTACGAGCAGTACTTC
cdr3_aa: CASSEEGPGSSYEQYF

d_call: -
v_call: TRBV6-1
j_call: TRBJ2-1
clone_size: few
cdr3_nt: TGTGCCAGCACGGGGCTGGAAAACATTCAGTTCTTC
cdr3_aa: CASTGLENIQFF

d_call: TRBD2
v_call: TRBV12-5
j_call: TRBJ2-2
clone_size: -
cdr3_nt: TGTGCTAGTGGTCCCCTAGCGGGGGGGAACACCGGGGAGCTGTTTTTT
cdr3_aa: CASGPLAGGNTGELFF

d_call: -
v_call: TRBV27
j_call: TRBJ1-1
clone_size: -
cdr3_nt: TGTGCCAGCAAAGGGGAGGGAACTGAAGCTTTCTTT
cdr3_aa: CASKGEGTEAFF

d_call: TRBD2
v_call: TRBV12-3/TRBV12-4
j_call: TRBJ2-2
clone_size: -
cdr3_nt: TGTGCCAGCAGTCCAACCCGGACTAGCGGGAGCACCGGGGAGCTGTTTTTT
cdr3_aa: CASSPTRTSGSTGELFF

d_call: -
v_call: TRBV12-3/TRBV12-4
j_call: TRBJ2-7
clone_size: -
cdr3_nt: TGTGCCAGCAGTCGGACAACGGGAGTTTATGAGCAGTACTTC
cdr3_aa: CASSRTTGVYEQYF

d_call: -
v_call: TRBV18
j_call: TRBJ2-1
clone_size: once
cdr3_nt: TGTGCCAGCTCACCGGAGGGTGAGCAGTTCTTC
cdr3_aa: CASSPEGEQFF

d_call: TRBD1
v_call: TRBV6-1
j_call: TRBJ2-5
clone_size: medium-sized
cdr3_nt: TGTGCCAGCAGTGAAAGGGGGACAGAGCAGTACTTC
cdr3_aa: CASSERGTEQYF